This TCR beta chain was sequenced during a study of blood T cell repertoires in COVID-19. Profiled with immunoSEQ multiplex PCR; TCRdb holds only in-frame clones, not every one. The sample lists about 22,000 clones; around 82% were seen once. The CDR3 spans 13 residues. The germline CDR1 and CDR2 sequences are LGHNA and YSLEER. V shed 4 bases, J shed 9 bases, and the junction held 3 bases outside the gene matches. V gene TRBV4-3 combines with J gene TRBJ1-6; 7 nucleotides line up with TRBD1. Sequenced sample: peripheral blood. The origin of this receptor is a man aged 55-75 years with active COVID-19. CDR3 DNA sequence: TGCGCCAGCAGCCCCGGACAGGTTTCACCCCTCCACTTT. This translates into CASSPGQVSPLHF.